Following are 21 T cell receptor beta chains from one sample sequenced in a study of cytomegalovirus exposure and HLA in healthy donors. Primers for the PCR totalled 60 Vbeta and 13 Jbeta. Sequencing was performed with immunoSEQ multiplex PCR; in TCRdb, only in-frame clones are kept and a portion is missing. The table has approximately 130,000 clones, 8.9% seen once. Specimen: PBMCs. Every receptor here comes from a woman aged 40-49 years in good health and CMV-seropositive.

The J gene is TRBJ1-2, the V gene TRBV4-1; D remains ambiguous. Trimming removed 3 bases from V and 8 bases from J, with 25 bases in between. CDR3 length: 17 residues. In germline, CDR1 is MGHRA, CDR2 YSYEKL. CDR3 region: CASSHDSALGPGWGYTF. CDR3 sequence (DNA): TGCGCCAGCAGCCACGATTCGGCCCTGGGTCCAGGCTGGGGCTACACCTTC.

The genes are TRBV5-1 and TRBJ2-5, with TRBD1 identical over 8 bases. Per germline, CDR1 SGHRS and CDR2 YFSETQ. CDR3 length: 14 residues. J lost 5 bases, V lost 3 bases, and 6 bases had no gene match. CDR3 protein: CASSSDRGRETQYF. The CDR3 DNA follows: TGCGCCAGCAGCTCCGACAGGGGTAGGGAGACCCAGTACTTC.

This clone has more than one count but fewer than ten. The chain joins TRBV7-8 to TRBJ2-1; possibly TRBD2 for D (6 bases). The germline gives CDR1 SGHVS, CDR2 FQNEAQ. The CDR3 extends over 14 amino acids. Between the trimmed V and J ends, which lost 0 bases and 4 bases, there was a span of 7 bases. CDR3 sequence reads: CASSLAAGYNEQFF. CDR3 nucleotide sequence: TGTGCCAGCAGCTTAGCGGCGGGATACAATGAGCAGTTCTTC.

This clone was detected only a few times. The genes are TRBV5-8 and TRBJ1-3; D gene unclear. The CDR3 covers 15 residues. Germline CDR1 and CDR2: SGHTS and YDEGEE. The ends were cut back, 4 bases at V and 4 bases at J, with 15 bases in the middle. CDR3: CASSASRMGGNTIYF. As DNA, the CDR3 is TGTGCCAGCAGCGCCTCCCGGATGGGCGGAAACACCATATATTTT.

This chain links TRBV25-1 with TRBJ2-2; D might be TRBD1 (6 bases). The CDR3 sequence is 15 residues long. Trimming stripped 3 bases from V and 4 bases from J, with 12 bases between. CDR1 is MGHDK and CDR2 is SYGVNS in the germline V gene. The CDR3 region is CASSEDSLLTGELFF. The CDR3 coding sequence is TGTGCCAGCAGTGAGGACAGTTTACTCACCGGGGAGCTGTTTTTT.

About this clone itself: Since the CDR3 does not end with the conserved phenylalanine or tryptophan, this likely comes from a read error. The chain is built from TRBV6-5 and TRBJ1-2; 8 nucleotides align to TRBD1. This CDR3 has 14 amino acids. The germline V gene encodes CDR1 MNHEY and CDR2 SVGAGI. V lost 6 bases to trimming and J lost 1 base; unmatched junction nucleotides: 4. The CDR3 sequence is CASSRDRFNYGYTL. The CDR3 DNA is TGTGCCAGCAGCCGGGACAGGTTTAACTATGGCTACACCCTC.

This clone was seen a handful of times. This sequence joins TRBV15 and TRBJ2-5; the match to TRBD1 covers 9 bases. With V trimmed by 5 bases and J by 4 bases, 8 bases remained unmatched. The CDR3 runs 15 residues. Germline V gene lookup returns CDR1 LNHNV and CDR2 YYDKDF (reference sequence). The CDR3 DNA reads TGTGCCACCAGCTCGGGACAGGGCGTCGCAGAGACCCAGTACTTC. This sequence encodes CATSSGQGVAETQYF. Full variable domain (outside the CDR3, taken from reference TRBV15 and TRBJ2-5): DAMVIQNPRYQVTQFGKPVTLSCSQTLNHNVMYWYQQKSSQAPKLLFHYYDKDFNNEADTPDNFQSRRPNTSFCFLDIRSPGLGDTAMYLCATSSGQGVAETQYFGPGTRLLVL.

This clone has a handful of counts. The rearrangement links TRBV5-6 to TRBJ2-7; unclear D gene. Germline-derived CDR1 and CDR2 are SGHDT and YYEEEE. The CDR3 spans 13 residues. V lost 2 bases and J lost 0, with 6 bases in between. DNA of the CDR3: TGTGCCAGCAGCTTAGCATCCTCCTACGAGCAGTACTTC. Its protein product is CASSLASSYEQYF. Combining the CDR3 with reference TRBV5-6 and TRBJ2-7 gives the whole variable domain DAGVTQSPTHLIKTRGQQVTLRCSPKSGHDTVSWYQQALGQGPQFIFQYYEEEERQRGNFPDRFSGHQFPNYSSELNVNALLLGDSALYLCASSLASSYEQYFGPGTRLTVT.

V and J are TRBV2 and TRBJ2-2; tentative D call: TRBD2 (6 bases). V dropped 6 bases and J dropped 5 bases, with 13 bases sitting between them. The length of the CDR3 is 14 residues. Germline CDR1 SNHLY, CDR2 FYNNEI. In nucleotides, the CDR3 is TGTGCCAGCAGCCGCGGGCGGGAAACCGGGGAGCTGTTTTTT. It specifies CASSRGRETGELFF.

V gene TRBV5-6 combines with J gene TRBJ1-1; 8 nucleotides agree with TRBD1. Germline CDR1 reads SGHDT; CDR2 reads YYEEEE. This CDR3 is built from 15 residues. J lost 5 bases, V lost 1 base, and 7 bases had no gene match. In DNA form, the CDR3 reads TGTGCCAGCAGCTTGCCAGGGGGCAGGGGTACTGAAGCTTTCTTT. Translation gives CASSLPGGRGTEAFF.

The J gene is TRBJ1-4, the V gene TRBV4-1; maybe TRBD1 (6 bases). Germline CDR1 is MGHRA and CDR2 is YSYEKL. V was trimmed by 1 base and J by 5 bases, leaving 11 bases between them. The CDR3 is made up of 15 amino acids. CDR3 amino acids: CASSQVNRANEKLFF. In DNA, the CDR3 is TGCGCCAGCAGCCAAGTTAACAGGGCAAATGAAAAACTGTTTTTT.

This clone has only a few counts. CDR3 sequence reads: CASSESRGLANYGYTF. In DNA form, the CDR3 reads TGTGCCAGCAGTGAATCCAGGGGTTTGGCTAACTATGGCTACACCTTC. The chain carries TRBV6-1 and TRBJ1-2; a weak D match, TRBD1 (6 bases). The CDR3 contains 16 residues. Germline CDR1 and CDR2: MNHNS and SASEGT. The V and J ends lost 2 bases and 0 bases respectively, with 13 bases between them.

This clone was seen a few times. This chain connects TRBV5-5 to TRBJ2-7, with D unresolved. This CDR3 is built from 14 residues. Deletions cut 2 bases from V and 0 bases from J, with 9 bases between. Germline loops: CDR1 SGHKS, CDR2 YYEKEE (reference sequence). CDR3 amino acids: CASSFVPGSYEQYF. The CDR3, as DNA: TGTGCCAGCAGCTTTGTTCCCGGCTCCTACGAGCAGTACTTC.

The V call is TRBV7-2, the J call TRBJ2-7; 10 nucleotides match TRBD2. The CDR3 is made up of 14 amino acids. V lost 4 bases to trimming and J lost 3 bases; unmatched junction nucleotides: 3. Germline V gene lookup returns CDR1 SGHTA and CDR2 FQGNSA. DNA of the CDR3: TGTGCCAGCAGCTCCCAGCGGGGGGGCTACGAGCAGTACTTC. Translated, it gives CASSSQRGGYEQYF.

This clone has more than one count but fewer than ten. The CDR3 DNA is TGTGCCAGCAGTTACCTTGAGGGACAGGTTGAAGCTTTCTTT. It encodes CASSYLEGQVEAFF. The chain carries TRBV6-5 and TRBJ1-1; 8 positions match TRBD1. The CDR3 totals 14 residues. V trimming: 2 bases; J trimming: 7 bases; junction bases outside the gene matches: 6. Germline-derived CDR1 and CDR2 are MNHEY and SVGAGI.

This clone was seen just once. The chain is built from TRBV7-2 and TRBJ1-1, with D tentatively TRBD1 (6 bases). Germline V gene sequence: CDR1 SGHTA, CDR2 FQGNSA. Trimming left V 4 bases short and J 8 bases short, with 14 bases between. The CDR3 consists of 13 residues. CDR3 sequence (DNA): TGTGCCAGCAGCTCTCAACAGGGCACAGAAGCTTTCTTT. It yields the protein CASSSQQGTEAFF.

This clone was detected only a few times. The chain joins TRBV5-1 to TRBJ1-1, with D tentatively TRBD1 (5 bases). Germline-derived CDR1 and CDR2 are SGHRS and YFSETQ. The CDR3 runs 13 residues. V lost 3 bases, J lost 9 bases, and 15 bases lay in between. The CDR3 sequence: CASSSGGDGKAFF. The CDR3 nucleotides read TGCGCCAGCAGCTCAGGAGGGGACGGTAAAGCTTTCTTT.

J is TRBJ1-5 and V is TRBV21-1; the table gives TRBD1 as D, unverified against the DNA. TRBV21-1 is recorded as a pseudogene. CDR3 size: 15 residues. The CDR3 DNA follows: TGTGCCAGCAGCCTACAGGGTAATCGGAATCAGCCCCAGCATTTT. It translates to CASSLQGNRNQPQHF.

V is TRBV27 and J is TRBJ2-5, with 9 bases matching TRBD1. Trimming cost V 7 bases and J 8 bases; bases outside gene matches: 11. The CDR3 totals 14 residues. From germline, CDR1 is MNHEY and CDR2 SMNVEV (reference sequence). CDR3 in DNA: TGTGCCAGCAAGGAATGGAAACAGGGGGCAACCCAGTACTTC. Protein product: CASKEWKQGATQYF.

V is TRBV2 and J is TRBJ2-5; no firm D call. V lost 7 bases and J lost 1, with 10 bases in between. The CDR3 is made up of 13 amino acids. Germline V gene lookup returns CDR1 SNHLY and CDR2 FYNNEI. CDR3 coding DNA: TGTGCCAGCACTGACGGTATCCAAGAGACCCAGTACTTC. The encoded protein is CASTDGIQETQYF.

This clone was observed a handful of times. The chain recombines TRBV19 with TRBJ1-1; D is uncertain. V gave up 2 bases and J gave up 1 base, with 11 bases separating them. Germline CDR1 is LNHDA and CDR2 is SQIVND (reference sequence). The CDR3 consists of 15 residues. The CDR3 DNA reads as TGTGCCAGTAGTATAATGAGTTCATCGAACACTGAAGCTTTCTTT. Its protein is CASSIMSSSNTEAFF.